The 12 T cell receptor beta chains given below trace back to one sample, sequenced in a study of post-analysis software for immune sequencing data. Whole-study results and caveats: TRBV5-6, TRBV5-1 and TRBV20-1 belonged to a set of roughly five TRBV segments that were more frequent in patients than controls.

Sequencing libraries made from TCR beta cDNA carried unique molecular identifiers. TCRdb re-analysed the PCR reads in MiXCR, keeping a single row per CDR3 protein. The sample lists 250,000 to 300,000 distinct CDR3 sequences; just over 35% were seen once. These TCRs are of unknown antigen specificity. What was sequenced was blood. The source of these receptors is a girl between 10 and 17 years old with multiple sclerosis.

The chain is built from TRBV25-1 and TRBJ2-1; D gene unclear. Trimming left V 2 bases short and J 12 bases short, with 17 bases between. The CDR3 length is 14 residues. Germline CDR1 and CDR2: MGHDK and SYGVNS. The CDR3 DNA follows: TGTGCCAGCAGTGAAGACGAGCAGCAAGGCGGGCAGTTCTTC. Its translation is CASSEDEQQGGQFF.

In DNA, the CDR3 is TGTGCCAGCAGTCAACGAGGGACAGGGAACTACAATGAGCAGTTCTTC. Amino acid sequence: CASSQRGTGNYNEQFF. The chain joins TRBV7-3 to TRBJ2-1; 9 nucleotides align to TRBD1. CDR3 length: 16 residues. The germline CDR1 and CDR2 sequences are SGHTA and FQGTGA. V lost 6 bases and J lost 3; bases outside the gene matches: 9.

The chain links TRBV5-1 to TRBJ2-2; D tentatively fits TRBD1 or TRBD2 (5 bases each). Trimming pared 5 bases from V and 6 bases from J, leaving 11 bases between. This CDR3 has 13 amino acids. Germline assignment: CDR1 SGHRS and CDR2 YFSETQ. The CDR3 loop reads CASSPGTPGELFF. The CDR3 DNA follows: TGCGCCAGCAGTCCCGGGACCCCCGGGGAGCTGTTTTTT. The full variable domain, completed using reference TRBV5-1 and TRBJ2-2, is KAGVTQTPRYLIKTRGQQVTLSCSPISGHRSVSWYQQTPGQGLQFLFEYFSETQRNKGNFPGRFSGRQFSNSRSEMNVSTLELGDSALYLCASSPGTPGELFFGEGSRLTVL.

This clonotype has ten or more counts. The chain joins TRBV6-8 to TRBJ1-5; possible D gene TRBD1, 6 bases. V lost 8 bases and J lost 2, with 16 bases in between. The length of the CDR3 is 15 residues. Germline V lookup: CDR1 MNHGY, CDR2 SAAAGT. The CDR3 DNA reads TGTGCCAGCCAGCGGGGGGCCTTTTGCAATCAGCCCCAGCATTTT. Amino acids: CASQRGAFCNQPQHF.

The chain uses TRBV25-1 and TRBJ1-1; no firm D call. In germline, CDR1 is MGHDK, CDR2 SYGVNS. Trimming left V 5 bases short and J 4 bases short, with 11 bases between. CDR3 length: 13 residues. The CDR3 loop reads CASSSGQSTEAFF. In DNA, the CDR3 is TGTGCCAGCAGTAGTGGGCAGAGCACTGAAGCTTTCTTT.

This clonotype was seen a few times. V and J are TRBV12-3 or TRBV12-4 and TRBJ2-7; TRBD1 agrees at 9 bases. J gave up 5 bases and V 7 bases, and 3 bases lay outside the gene matches. The CDR3 has 12 amino acids. The CDR3 loop reads CASTGTGNEQYF. Written as DNA, the CDR3 is TGTGCCAGCACCGGGACAGGGAACGAGCAGTACTTC.

The chain has TRBV11-2 and TRBJ2-7, with 7 bases lining up with TRBD1. The junction had 6 bases not matched to a gene; V was cut back by 0 bases and J by 1 base. From germline, CDR1 is SGHAT and CDR2 FQNNGV. The CDR3 contains 16 residues. The CDR3 spells CASSLDDRARSYEQYF. The CDR3 region has the DNA TGTGCCAGCAGCTTAGATGACAGGGCGCGGTCCTACGAGCAGTACTTC.

Regarding this clonotype: Being one base from a much bigger clone, this may be a read error. The chain joins TRBV24-1 to TRBJ2-3; D is possibly TRBD2 (6 bases). Germline CDR1 is KGHDR and CDR2 is SFDVKD. The CDR3 covers 14 residues. CDR3 sequence reads: CATGESGVTDTQYF. Here the CDR3 DNA reads TGTGCCACCGGTGAGTCGGGAGTCACAGATACGCAGTATTTT.

For this clonotype: This may be a read error, as it is one base from a much larger clone. This rearrangement joins TRBV15 to TRBJ1-4; D is perhaps TRBD1 (5 bases). The germline CDR1 and CDR2 sequences are LNHNV and YYDKDF (reference sequence). This CDR3 is built from 17 residues. In DNA, the CDR3 is TGTGCCACCAGCAGAGAGCCCCCGGGCGGGGGTAATGAAAAACGGTTTTTT. It translates to CATSREPPGGGNEKRFF.

With regard to this clonotype: Possible read error: a much larger clone is one base away. The chain is built from TRBV7-2 and TRBJ2-1, with 7 bases lining up with TRBD2. Losses at the gene ends were 1 base for V and 0 bases for J; bases not matched to a gene: 12. This CDR3 contains 19 residues. Per the germline V gene, CDR1 is SGHTA and CDR2 is FQGNSA. The CDR3 sequence is CASSLEGLSSGGSYNEQFF. CDR3 nucleotides: TGTGCCAGCAGCTTAGAAGGTCTATCCTCGGGGGGCTCCTACAATGAGCAGTTCTTC.

This clonotype was counted at least ten times. The chain recombines TRBV7-6 with TRBJ2-7; TRBD1 aligns across 9 bases. V lost 5 bases and J lost 3; bases outside the gene matches: 8. The CDR3 extends over 15 amino acids. Germline lookup yields CDR1 SGHVS and CDR2 FNYEAQ. CDR3 bases: TGTGCCAGCAGCATCGGGACAGGGACAAGCTACGAGCAGTACTTC. As protein: CASSIGTGTSYEQYF. Supplemented by reference TRBV7-6 and TRBJ2-7, the full variable domain reads GAGVSQSPRYKVTKRGQDVALRCDPISGHVSLYWYRQALGQGPEFLTYFNYEAQQDKSGLPNDRFSAERPEGSISTLTIQRTEQRDSAMYRCASSIGTGTSYEQYFGPGTRLTVT.

This clonotype appeared many times. This chain joins TRBV20-1 and TRBJ2-1; 9 bases are a match to TRBD2. Germline CDR1 is DFQATT and CDR2 is SNEGSKA (reference sequence). Unmatched junction bases numbered 10, after V lost 0 bases and J lost 10 bases. The CDR3 spans 15 residues. The chain's CDR3 is CSARDQTSGVHEQFF. The CDR3 bases are TGCAGTGCTAGAGACCAGACTAGCGGTGTTCACGAGCAGTTCTTC.